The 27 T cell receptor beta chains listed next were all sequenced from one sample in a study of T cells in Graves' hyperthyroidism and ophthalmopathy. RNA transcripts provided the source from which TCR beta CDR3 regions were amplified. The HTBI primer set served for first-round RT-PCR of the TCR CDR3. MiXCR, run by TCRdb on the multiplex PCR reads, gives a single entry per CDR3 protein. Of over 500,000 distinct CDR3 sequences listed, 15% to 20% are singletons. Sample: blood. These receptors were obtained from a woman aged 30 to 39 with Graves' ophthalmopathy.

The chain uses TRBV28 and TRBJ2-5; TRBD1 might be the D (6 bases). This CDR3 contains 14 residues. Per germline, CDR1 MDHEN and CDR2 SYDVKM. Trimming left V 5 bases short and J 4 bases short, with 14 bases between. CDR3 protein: CASSQRTVRETQYF. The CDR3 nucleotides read TGTGCCAGCAGTCAAAGGACAGTGCGAGAGACCCAGTACTTC. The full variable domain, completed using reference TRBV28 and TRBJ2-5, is DVKVTQSSRYLVKRTGEKVFLECVQDMDHENMFWYRQDPGLGLRLIYFSYDVKMKEKGDIPEGYSVSREKKERFSLILESASTNQTSMYLCASSQRTVRETQYFGPGTRLLVL.

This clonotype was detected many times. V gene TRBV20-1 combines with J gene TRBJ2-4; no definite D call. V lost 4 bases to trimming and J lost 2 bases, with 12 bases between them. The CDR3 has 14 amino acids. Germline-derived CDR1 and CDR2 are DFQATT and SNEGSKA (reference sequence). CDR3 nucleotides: TGCAGTGCTAAGGAGCGATTTCCCAAAAACATTCAGTACTTC. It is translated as CSAKERFPKNIQYF.

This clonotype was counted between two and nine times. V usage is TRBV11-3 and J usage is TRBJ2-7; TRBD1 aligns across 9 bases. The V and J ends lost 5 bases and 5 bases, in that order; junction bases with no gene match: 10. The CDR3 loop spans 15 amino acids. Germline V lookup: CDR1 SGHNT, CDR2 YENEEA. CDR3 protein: CASSAGDRAFDEQYF. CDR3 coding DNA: TGTGCCAGCAGCGCCGGGGACAGGGCGTTTGACGAGCAGTACTTC.

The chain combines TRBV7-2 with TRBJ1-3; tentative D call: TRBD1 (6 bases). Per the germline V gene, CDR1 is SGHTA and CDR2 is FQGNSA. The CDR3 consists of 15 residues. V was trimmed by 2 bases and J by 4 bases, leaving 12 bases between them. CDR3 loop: CASSLFLQGGNTIYF. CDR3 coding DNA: TGTGCCAGCAGCTTATTCCTACAGGGCGGAAACACCATATATTTT. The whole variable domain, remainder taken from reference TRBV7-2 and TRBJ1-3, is GAGVSQSPSNKVTEKGKDVELRCDPISGHTALYWYRQSLGQGLEFLIYFQGNSAPDKSGLPSDRFSAERTGGSVSTLTIQRTQQEDSAVYLCASSLFLQGGNTIYFGEGSWLTVV.

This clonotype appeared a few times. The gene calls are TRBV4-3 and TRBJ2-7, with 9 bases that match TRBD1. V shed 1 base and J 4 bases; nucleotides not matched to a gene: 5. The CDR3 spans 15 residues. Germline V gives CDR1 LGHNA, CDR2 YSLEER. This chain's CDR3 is CASSQGTGASYEQYF. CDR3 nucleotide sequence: TGCGCCAGCAGCCAAGGGACAGGGGCTTCTTACGAGCAGTACTTC.

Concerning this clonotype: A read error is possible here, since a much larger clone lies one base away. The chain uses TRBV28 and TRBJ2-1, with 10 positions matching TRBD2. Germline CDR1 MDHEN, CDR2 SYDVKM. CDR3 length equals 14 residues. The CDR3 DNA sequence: TGTGCCAGCAATTTAGCGGGAGGAACCAATGAGCAGTTCTTC. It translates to CASNLAGGTNEQFF.

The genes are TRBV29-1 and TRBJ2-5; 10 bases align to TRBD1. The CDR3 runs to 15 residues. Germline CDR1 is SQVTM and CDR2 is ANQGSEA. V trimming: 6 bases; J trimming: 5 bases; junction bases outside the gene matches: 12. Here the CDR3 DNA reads TGCAGCGTGGATACCGGACAGGGGGTCCAGGAGACCCAGTACTTC. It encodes CSVDTGQGVQETQYF.

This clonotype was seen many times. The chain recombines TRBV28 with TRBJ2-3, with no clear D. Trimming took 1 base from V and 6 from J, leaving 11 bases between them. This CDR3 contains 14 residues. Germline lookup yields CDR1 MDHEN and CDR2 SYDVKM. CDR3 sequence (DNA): TGTGCCAGCAGTTTATCCGGACCGGCCGATACGCAGTATTTT. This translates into CASSLSGPADTQYF.

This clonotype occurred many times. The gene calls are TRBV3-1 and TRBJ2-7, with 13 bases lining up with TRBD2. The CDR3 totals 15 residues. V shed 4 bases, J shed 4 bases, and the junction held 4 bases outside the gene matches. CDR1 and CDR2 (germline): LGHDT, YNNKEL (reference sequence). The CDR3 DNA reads TGTGCCAGCAGCCTGACTAGCGGGAGGACGTACGAGCAGTACTTC. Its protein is CASSLTSGRTYEQYF.

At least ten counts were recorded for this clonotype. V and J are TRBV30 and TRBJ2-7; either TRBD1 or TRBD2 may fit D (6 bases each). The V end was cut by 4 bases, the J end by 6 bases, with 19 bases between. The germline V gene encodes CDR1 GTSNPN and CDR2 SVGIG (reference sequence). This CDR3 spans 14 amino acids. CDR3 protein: CAWIVGGPTGEQYF. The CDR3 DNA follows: TGTGCCTGGATCGTCGGGGGCCCCACGGGCGAGCAGTACTTC.

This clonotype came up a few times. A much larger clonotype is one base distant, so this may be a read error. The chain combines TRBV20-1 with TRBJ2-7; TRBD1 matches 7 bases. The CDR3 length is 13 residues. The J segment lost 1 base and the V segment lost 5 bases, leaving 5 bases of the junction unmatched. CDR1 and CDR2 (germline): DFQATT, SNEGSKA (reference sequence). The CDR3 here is CSADRETSYEQYF. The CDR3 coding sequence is TGCAGTGCTGACAGGGAGACGTCCTACGAGCAGTACTTC.

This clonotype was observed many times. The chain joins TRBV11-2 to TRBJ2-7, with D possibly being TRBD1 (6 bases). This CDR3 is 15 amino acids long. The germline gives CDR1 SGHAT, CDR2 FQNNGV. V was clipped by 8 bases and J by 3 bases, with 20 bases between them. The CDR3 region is CASSQEQGSHYEQYF. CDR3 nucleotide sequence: TGTGCCAGCTCTCAAGAGCAGGGGTCCCACTACGAGCAGTACTTC.

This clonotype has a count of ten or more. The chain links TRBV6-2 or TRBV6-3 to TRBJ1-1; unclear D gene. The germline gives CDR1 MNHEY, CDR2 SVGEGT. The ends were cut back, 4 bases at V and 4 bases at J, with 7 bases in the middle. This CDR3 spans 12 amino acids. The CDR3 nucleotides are TGTGCCAGCAGTTTGGGCCCCACTGAAGCTTTCTTT. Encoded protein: CASSLGPTEAFF.

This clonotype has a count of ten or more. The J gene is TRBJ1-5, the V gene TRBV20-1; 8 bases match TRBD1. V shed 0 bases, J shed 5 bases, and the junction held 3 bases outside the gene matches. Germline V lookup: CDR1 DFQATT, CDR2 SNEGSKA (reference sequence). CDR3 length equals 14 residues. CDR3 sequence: CSAREPGGDQPQHF. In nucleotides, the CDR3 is TGCAGTGCTAGAGAACCAGGGGGCGATCAGCCCCAGCATTTT.

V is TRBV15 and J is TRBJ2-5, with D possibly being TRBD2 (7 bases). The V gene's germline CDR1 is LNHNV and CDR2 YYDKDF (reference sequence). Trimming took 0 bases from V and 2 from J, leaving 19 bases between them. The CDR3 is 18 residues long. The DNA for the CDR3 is TGTGCCACCAGCAGAGATCGGGGGGCCGAACCCCGTCAAGAGACCCAGTACTTC. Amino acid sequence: CATSRDRGAEPRQETQYF.

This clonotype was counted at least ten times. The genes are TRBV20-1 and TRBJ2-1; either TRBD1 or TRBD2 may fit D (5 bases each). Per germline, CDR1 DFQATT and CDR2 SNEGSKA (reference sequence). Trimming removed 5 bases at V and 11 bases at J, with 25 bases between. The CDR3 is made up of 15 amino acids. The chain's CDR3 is CSASSLALQDKKQFF. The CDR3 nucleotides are TGCAGTGCTTCGTCCTTAGCGCTCCAGGACAAGAAGCAGTTCTTC.

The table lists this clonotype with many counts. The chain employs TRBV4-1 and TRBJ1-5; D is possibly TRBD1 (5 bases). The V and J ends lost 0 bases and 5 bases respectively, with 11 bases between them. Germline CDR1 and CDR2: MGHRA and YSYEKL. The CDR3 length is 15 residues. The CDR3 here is CASSQDGAAHQPQHF. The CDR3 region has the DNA TGCGCCAGCAGCCAAGATGGGGCAGCCCATCAGCCCCAGCATTTT.

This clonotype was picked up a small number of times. Here the CDR3 DNA reads TGTGCCAGCAGCCAGAGCGGGAGGGCCGGCGGTGAGCAGTTCTTC. Residues: CASSQSGRAGGEQFF. The chain links TRBV7-9 to TRBJ2-1, with TRBD2 matching 10 bases. Germline V CDR1 and CDR2: SEHNR, FQNEAQ (reference sequence). The V and J ends lost 5 bases and 9 bases, in that order; junction bases with no gene match: 10. The CDR3 contains 15 residues. The variable domain in full, with the rest retrieved from reference TRBV7-9 and TRBJ2-1, is DTGVSQNPRHKITKRGQNVTFRCDPISEHNRLYWYRQTLGQGPEFLTYFQNEAQLEKSRLLSDRFSAERPKGSFSTLEIQRTEQGDSAMYLCASSQSGRAGGEQFFGPGTRLTVL.

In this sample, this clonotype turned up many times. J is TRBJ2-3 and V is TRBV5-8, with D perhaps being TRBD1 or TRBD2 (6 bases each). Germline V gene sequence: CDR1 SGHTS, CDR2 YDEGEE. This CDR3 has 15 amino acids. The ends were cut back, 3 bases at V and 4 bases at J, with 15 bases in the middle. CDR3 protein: CASSSYLGGADTQYF. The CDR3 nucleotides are TGTGCCAGCAGCTCTTACTTGGGGGGCGCAGATACGCAGTATTTT.

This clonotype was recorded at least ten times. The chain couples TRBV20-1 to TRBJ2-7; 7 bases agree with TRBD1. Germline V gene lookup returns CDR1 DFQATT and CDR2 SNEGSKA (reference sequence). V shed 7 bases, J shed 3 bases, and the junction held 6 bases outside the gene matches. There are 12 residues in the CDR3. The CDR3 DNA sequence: TGCAGTGTCCCGGACAGGAACTACGAGCAGTACTTC. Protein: CSVPDRNYEQYF.

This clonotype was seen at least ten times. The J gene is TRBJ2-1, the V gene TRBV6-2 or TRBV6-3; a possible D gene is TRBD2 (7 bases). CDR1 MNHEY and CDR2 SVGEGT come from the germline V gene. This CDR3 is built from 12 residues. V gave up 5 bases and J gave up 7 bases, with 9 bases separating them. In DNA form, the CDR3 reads TGTGCCAGCAGTGCGGGGGCTAATGAGCAGTTCTTC. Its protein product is CASSAGANEQFF.

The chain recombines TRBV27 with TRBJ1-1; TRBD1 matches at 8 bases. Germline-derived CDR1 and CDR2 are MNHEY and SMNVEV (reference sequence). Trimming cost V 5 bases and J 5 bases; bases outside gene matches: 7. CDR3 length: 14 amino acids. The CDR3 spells CASSQDREETEAFF. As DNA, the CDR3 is TGTGCCAGCAGTCAGGACAGGGAGGAGACTGAAGCTTTCTTT.

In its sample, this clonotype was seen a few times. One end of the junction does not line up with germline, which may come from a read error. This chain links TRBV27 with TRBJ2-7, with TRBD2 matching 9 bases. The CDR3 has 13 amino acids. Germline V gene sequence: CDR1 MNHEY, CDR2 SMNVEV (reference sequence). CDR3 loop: CASSTSGSSEQYF. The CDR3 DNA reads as TGTGCCAGCAGTACTAGCGGGTCCTCCGAGCAGTACTTC.

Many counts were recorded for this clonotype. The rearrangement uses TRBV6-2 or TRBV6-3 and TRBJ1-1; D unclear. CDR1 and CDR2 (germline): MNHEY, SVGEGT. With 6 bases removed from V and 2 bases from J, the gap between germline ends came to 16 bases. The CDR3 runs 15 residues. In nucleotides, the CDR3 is TGTGCCAGCAGACACTCAGCTCGATCCAACACTGAAGCTTTCTTT. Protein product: CASRHSARSNTEAFF.

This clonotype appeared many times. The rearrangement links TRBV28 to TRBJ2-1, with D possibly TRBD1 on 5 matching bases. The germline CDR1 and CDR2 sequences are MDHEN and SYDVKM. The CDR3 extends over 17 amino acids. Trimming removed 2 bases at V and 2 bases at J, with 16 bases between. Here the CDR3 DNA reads TGTGCCAGCAGTTTAAGGATTTTAGAAGGGGCCTACAATGAGCAGTTCTTC. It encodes CASSLRILEGAYNEQFF.

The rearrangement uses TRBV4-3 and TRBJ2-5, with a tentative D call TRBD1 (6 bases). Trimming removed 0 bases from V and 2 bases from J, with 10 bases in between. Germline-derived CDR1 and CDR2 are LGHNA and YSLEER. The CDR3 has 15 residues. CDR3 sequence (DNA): TGCGCCAGCAGCCAAGATCGGACAGCTCAAGAGACCCAGTACTTC. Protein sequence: CASSQDRTAQETQYF.

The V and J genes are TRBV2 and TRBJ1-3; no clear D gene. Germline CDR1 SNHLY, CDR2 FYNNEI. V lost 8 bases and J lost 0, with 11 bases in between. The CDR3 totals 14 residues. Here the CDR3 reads CASRTMPSGNTIYF. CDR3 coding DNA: TGTGCCAGCCGCACCATGCCCTCTGGAAACACCATATATTTT.